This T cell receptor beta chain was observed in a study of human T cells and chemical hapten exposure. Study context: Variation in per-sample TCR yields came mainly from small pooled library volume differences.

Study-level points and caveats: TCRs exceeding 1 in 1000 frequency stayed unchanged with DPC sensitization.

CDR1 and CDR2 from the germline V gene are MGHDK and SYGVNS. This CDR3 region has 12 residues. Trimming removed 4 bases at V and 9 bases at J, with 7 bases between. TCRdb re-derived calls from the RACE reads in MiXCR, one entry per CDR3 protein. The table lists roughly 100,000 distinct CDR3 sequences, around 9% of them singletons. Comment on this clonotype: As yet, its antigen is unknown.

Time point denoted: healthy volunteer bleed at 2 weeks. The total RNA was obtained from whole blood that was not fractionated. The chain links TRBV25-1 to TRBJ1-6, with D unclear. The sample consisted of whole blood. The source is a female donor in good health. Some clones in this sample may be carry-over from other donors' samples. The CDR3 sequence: CASSARSSPLHF. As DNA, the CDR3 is TGTGCCAGCAGTGCGAGGAGTTCACCCCTCCACTTT.